The 13 T cell receptor beta chains reported below all come from one sample, sequenced in a study of control samples from healthy donors and cancer patients. The method was immunoSEQ multiplex PCR; TCRdb's version includes in-frame clones alone and lacks a portion of them. In the table there are about 69,000 clones, nearly 90% of which are singletons. Sequencing input: PBMCs. All receptors come from a man aged 55 to 70 with lung cancer.

There are a few counts of this clone. The chain uses TRBV5-1 and TRBJ1-1; 7 positions agree with TRBD1. Per germline, CDR1 SGHRS and CDR2 YFSETQ. The CDR3 is 13 residues long. V shed 2 bases and J 4 bases; nucleotides not matched to a gene: 2. In DNA, the CDR3 is TGCGCCAGCAGCTTAGGACAGGTCACTGAAGCTTTCTTT. This gives the protein CASSLGQVTEAFF.

J is TRBJ2-3 and V is TRBV27; D unclear. This CDR3 is 14 amino acids long. V dropped 6 bases and J dropped 2 bases, with 12 bases sitting between them. The germline V gene encodes CDR1 MNHEY and CDR2 SMNVEV (reference sequence). The CDR3 DNA follows: TGTGCCAGCAGGGAACCCCCACACACAGATACGCAGTATTTT. Its translation: CASREPPHTDTQYF.

The rearrangement joins TRBV2 to TRBJ1-5, with TRBD1 as a possible D gene (6 bases). This CDR3 is 14 amino acids long. Germline CDR1 and CDR2: SNHLY and FYNNEI. Between the trimmed V and J ends, which lost 5 bases and 7 bases, there was a span of 15 bases. The CDR3 sequence: CASSKRQASQPQHF. CDR3 coding DNA: TGTGCCAGCAGTAAGAGACAGGCTAGCCAGCCCCAGCATTTT.

The chain carries TRBV4-1 and TRBJ2-2; D is perhaps TRBD1 (6 bases). V lost 2 bases to trimming and J lost 5 bases, with 12 bases between them. The CDR3 length is 15 residues. Germline V gene lookup returns CDR1 MGHRA and CDR2 YSYEKL. The CDR3 nucleotides are TGCGCCAGCAGCCAAACGACAGGTGGAACCGGGGAGCTGTTTTTT. Amino acids: CASSQTTGGTGELFF.

The V call is TRBV18, the J call TRBJ1-1; the D gene is possibly TRBD1 (5 bases). CDR1 and CDR2 (germline): KGHSH, LQKENI. The CDR3 is made up of 15 amino acids. V gave up 2 bases and J gave up 1 base, with 11 bases separating them. As DNA, the CDR3 is TGTGCCAGCTCACCAGTTCAACAGGCGAACACTGAAGCTTTCTTT. As protein: CASSPVQQANTEAFF.

This clone appeared a single time. The rearrangement uses TRBV11-2 and TRBJ2-1; TRBD2 might be the D (5 bases). The CDR3 length is 16 residues. Germline values: CDR1 SGHAT, CDR2 FQNNGV. The V gene lost 1 base and the J gene lost 0 bases, with 10 bases spanning the gap. CDR3 region: CASSLVTGSSYNEQFF. Written as DNA, the CDR3 is TGTGCCAGCAGCTTAGTGACGGGGAGCTCCTACAATGAGCAGTTCTTC.

Only one count was recorded for this clone. V is TRBV30 and J is TRBJ1-5, with D hard to call. Germline lookup yields CDR1 GTSNPN and CDR2 SVGIG (reference sequence). Trimming took off 3 bases at V and 3 bases at J, with 9 bases between the two ends. This CDR3 spans 13 amino acids. CDR3 loop: CAWSDGPNQPQHF. DNA of the CDR3: TGTGCCTGGAGCGACGGACCCAATCAGCCCCAGCATTTT.

The V gene is TRBV24-1, the J gene TRBJ2-4; perhaps TRBD1 as D (5 bases). The CDR3 contains 13 residues. The germline CDR1 and CDR2 sequences are KGHDR and SFDVKD. Trimming removed 2 bases from V and 7 bases from J, with 8 bases in between. The CDR3, as DNA: TGTGCCACCAGTGATTCGGCAGGGAACATTCAGTACTTC. This gives the protein CATSDSAGNIQYF.

This chain connects TRBV5-1 to TRBJ1-4, with 9 bases aligning to TRBD1. This CDR3 is built from 15 residues. CDR1 SGHRS and CDR2 YFSETQ come from the germline V gene. Losses at the gene ends were 4 bases for V and 5 bases for J; bases not matched to a gene: 6. The DNA of the CDR3 is TGCGCCAGCAGCGCACAGGGGGCAAAGAATGAAAAACTGTTTTTT. Translation: CASSAQGAKNEKLFF.

The chain carries TRBV9 and TRBJ1-1, with D uncertain. V lost 0 bases, J lost 1 base, and 7 bases lay in between. This CDR3 is built from 14 residues. Germline V gene lookup returns CDR1 SGDLS and CDR2 YYNGEE. Written as DNA, the CDR3 is TGTGCCAGCAGCGTAGTATTCAGGAACACTGAAGCTTTCTTT. Protein: CASSVVFRNTEAFF.

The chain has TRBV29-1 and TRBJ1-3; D gene ambiguous. Trimming pared 4 bases from V and 2 bases from J, leaving 9 bases between. CDR1 is SQVTM, CDR2 ANQGSEA, per germline. The CDR3 covers 13 residues. CDR3 nucleotide sequence: TGCAGCGTTGTAAGAGGGACTGGAAACACCATATATTTT. Translating gives CSVVRGTGNTIYF.

The gene calls are TRBV6-5 and TRBJ1-6, with D tentatively TRBD1 (6 bases). The CDR3 extends over 15 amino acids. CDR1 is MNHEY and CDR2 is SVGAGI in the germline V gene. V was trimmed by 2 bases and J by 8 bases, leaving 13 bases between them. The CDR3 sequence: CASSYQLRGDSPLHF. In nucleotides, the CDR3 is TGTGCCAGCAGTTACCAACTTAGGGGGGATTCACCCCTCCACTTT.

Comments on this clone: One junction end does not reproduce the germline sequence, and a read error may be involved. This sequence joins TRBV6-2 or TRBV6-3 and TRBJ1-2; D unresolved. Looked up from germline, CDR1 is MNHEY and CDR2 is SVGEGT. The CDR3 contains 13 residues. CDR3 residues: CATSRENNYGYTF. CDR3 DNA: TGTGCCACCAGTAGGGAAAATAACTATGGCTACACCTTC.